The next 22 T cell receptor beta chains were all read from a single sample in a study of post-analysis software for immune sequencing data. For these TCRs, the target antigens are not known. Overall study findings and caveats: Comparison of patients with controls showed four or five TRBV segments more frequent in patients, TRBV5-6, TRBV5-1 and TRBV20-1 among them.

Unique molecular identifiers were carried by the TCR beta cDNA libraries. TCRdb reprocessed the PCR reads via MiXCR and lists one record per CDR3 protein. There are roughly 600,000 distinct CDR3 sequences in the sample; 40% to 50% occur only once, and 1.5% to 2% lies in the top ten. Material: blood. The receptors shown here come from a girl under 18 with multiple sclerosis.

The gene calls are TRBV5-1 and TRBJ2-3; TRBD2 agrees at 13 bases. The junction had 8 bases not matched to a gene; V was cut back by 1 base and J by 9 bases. This CDR3 comprises 16 residues. Germline V gene lookup returns CDR1 SGHRS and CDR2 YFSETQ. The DNA of the CDR3 is TGCGCCAGCAGCTTGTCCGGGACTAGCGGGACAGGGACGCAGTATTTT. Its protein product is CASSLSGTSGTGTQYF.

This chain's CDR3 is CASSLRGEGGQFF. CDR3 coding DNA: TGTGCCAGCAGTTTACGGGGGGAAGGGGGGCAGTTCTTC. V gene TRBV12-3 or TRBV12-4 combines with J gene TRBJ2-1; tentatively, D is TRBD2 (7 bases). Trimming removed 2 bases at V and 12 bases at J, with 14 bases between. CDR3 size: 13 residues.

This clonotype was recorded a few times. The chain carries TRBV6-2 or TRBV6-3 and TRBJ2-3; D gene ambiguous. V gave up 3 bases and J gave up 0 bases, with 16 bases separating them. The germline gives CDR1 MNHEY, CDR2 SVGEGT. This CDR3 contains 17 residues. CDR3 amino acids: CASSYSGSGFSTDTQYF. The CDR3 nucleotides read TGTGCCAGCAGTTATTCGGGCAGTGGTTTCAGCACAGATACGCAGTATTTT.

This clonotype was recorded a few times. This rearrangement joins TRBV5-4 to TRBJ1-4; D uncertain. The germline gives CDR1 SGHNT, CDR2 YYREEE (reference sequence). The CDR3 extends over 13 amino acids. With 4 bases removed from V and 5 bases from J, the gap between germline ends came to 9 bases. DNA for the CDR3: TGTGCCAGCAGCCAGGAAAGAAATGAAAAACTGTTTTTT. Residues: CASSQERNEKLFF.

CDR3 bases: TGTGCCAGCAGTAGACTAGCGGCCAACAATGAGCAGTTCTTC. It specifies CASSRLAANNEQFF. The chain combines TRBV6-5 with TRBJ2-1, with 9 bases aligning to TRBD2. The CDR3 contains 14 residues. The V and J ends lost 5 bases and 5 bases, in that order; junction bases with no gene match: 4. Germline V gives CDR1 MNHEY, CDR2 SVGAGI.

The J gene is TRBJ2-1, the V gene TRBV7-2; possible D gene TRBD2, 6 bases. Germline values: CDR1 SGHTA, CDR2 FQGNSA. CDR3 size: 15 residues. V gave up 3 bases and J gave up 2 bases, with 11 bases separating them. The CDR3 reads CASSFSGTTYNEQFF. The CDR3 bases are TGTGCCAGCAGCTTTAGCGGAACAACCTACAATGAGCAGTTCTTC.

This clonotype has more than one count but fewer than ten. The chain combines TRBV10-3 with TRBJ1-2, with TRBD1 as a possible D gene (6 bases). In germline, CDR1 is ENHRY, CDR2 SYGVKD. The V end was cut by 6 bases, the J end by 6 bases, with 14 bases between. CDR3 length: 13 amino acids. CDR3 region: CAIRSDRSDGYTF. The DNA for the CDR3 is TGTGCCATCAGGTCTGACAGGTCTGATGGCTACACCTTC.

Worth noting for this clonotype: A much more abundant neighbour one base away suggests this may be a read error. The V and J genes are TRBV12-3 or TRBV12-4 and TRBJ2-5; the match to TRBD1 covers 7 bases. Unmatched junction bases numbered 21, after V lost 6 bases and J lost 11 bases. The CDR3 has 16 residues. The CDR3 DNA sequence: TGTGCCAGCAGAGCACCACAGGGGCCGGATTATGATGAGCAGTACTTC. Translated: CASRAPQGPDYDEQYF.

This clonotype has just a few counts. Sequence at one end of the junction differs from germline and may be a read error. The rearrangement uses TRBV27 and TRBJ2-7; a weak D match, TRBD1 (6 bases). The V gene's germline CDR1 is MNHEY and CDR2 SMNVEV (reference sequence). The CDR3 runs 15 residues. CDR3 amino acids: CAGSWGPNSRYEQYF. The CDR3 coding sequence is TGTGCCGGCAGTTGGGGGCCCAATTCCCGCTACGAGCAGTACTTC.

The rearrangement uses TRBV11-2 and TRBJ1-1; TRBD1 agrees at 11 bases. CDR1 is SGHAT and CDR2 is FQNNGV in the germline V gene. With V trimmed by 5 bases and J by 5 bases, 13 bases remained unmatched. This CDR3 contains 17 residues. CDR3: CASSLRWTGGASTEAFF. CDR3 sequence (DNA): TGTGCCAGCAGCCTCCGATGGACAGGGGGCGCAAGTACTGAAGCTTTCTTT.

The V call is TRBV7-8, the J call TRBJ2-1; 9 bases fit TRBD1. Trimming took 1 base from V and 6 from J; bases not matched to a gene: 16. This CDR3 region has 19 residues. CDR1 and CDR2 (germline): SGHVS, FQNEAQ. The CDR3 region is CASSLVLGTGIGGGNEQFF. For the CDR3, the DNA is TGTGCCAGCAGCTTAGTCCTCGGGACAGGGATTGGTGGCGGCAATGAGCAGTTCTTC.

The rearrangement joins TRBV29-1 to TRBJ2-1; 9 bases line up with TRBD2. V trimming: 3 bases; J trimming: 11 bases; junction bases outside the gene matches: 11. Germline V lookup: CDR1 SQVTM, CDR2 ANQGSEA. CDR3 length: 14 residues. The CDR3 loop reads CSVEPMSSGTKQFF. The CDR3 bases are TGCAGCGTTGAGCCAATGTCTAGCGGGACAAAGCAGTTCTTC.

V usage is TRBV7-9 and J usage is TRBJ2-5; weak D call: TRBD1 (6 bases). This CDR3 has 14 amino acids. Trimming left V 5 bases short and J 2 bases short, with 12 bases between. The germline gives CDR1 SEHNR, CDR2 FQNEAQ (reference sequence). The CDR3 DNA reads TGTGCCAGCAGCACGACCAGGGGTCAAGAGACCCAGTACTTC. Translation: CASSTTRGQETQYF.

This clonotype was recorded a few times. The V and J genes are TRBV6-6 and TRBJ1-1, with a weak D call TRBD1 (5 bases). Between the trimmed V and J ends, which lost 9 bases and 4 bases, there was a span of 24 bases. Looked up from germline, CDR1 is MNHNY and CDR2 is SVGAGI (reference sequence). The CDR3 runs to 16 residues. The CDR3 region is CASYSRGEVLSTEAFF. Written as DNA, the CDR3 is TGTGCCAGTTATTCTCGGGGGGAGGTGTTAAGCACTGAAGCTTTCTTT.

This clonotype has more than one count but fewer than ten. This sequence joins TRBV5-5 and TRBJ2-7; D possibly corresponds to TRBD1 (5 bases). The CDR3 runs 12 residues. Trimming stripped 4 bases from V and 5 bases from J, with 10 bases between. The V gene's germline CDR1 is SGHKS and CDR2 YYEKEE (reference sequence). In DNA, the CDR3 is TGTGCCAGCAGCGAATGGGGCCACGAGCAGTACTTC. Protein product: CASSEWGHEQYF.

CDR3 in DNA: TGTGCCAGCAGCCCAGGGGAGGGGAGCACTGAAGCTTTCTTT. Translation: CASSPGEGSTEAFF. The chain joins TRBV6-2 or TRBV6-3 to TRBJ1-1; tentative D call: TRBD1 (6 bases). CDR3 length: 14 residues. Per germline, CDR1 MNHEY and CDR2 SVGEGT. Trimming left V 6 bases short and J 4 bases short, with 15 bases between.

This clonotype was counted only a few times. This chain links TRBV6-1 with TRBJ2-7; maybe TRBD1 (6 bases). Germline CDR1 MNHNS, CDR2 SASEGT. This CDR3 is built from 14 residues. The ends were cut back, 2 bases at V and 5 bases at J, with 13 bases in the middle. The CDR3 sequence: CASSERAGVHEQYF. As DNA, the CDR3 is TGTGCCAGCAGTGAAAGGGCAGGGGTTCACGAGCAGTACTTC.

This clonotype was seen a handful of times. The rearrangement links TRBV5-1 to TRBJ1-2; D is possibly TRBD1 (5 bases). The CDR3 contains 14 residues. Trimming took 4 bases from V and 6 from J, leaving 16 bases between them. Germline V lookup: CDR1 SGHRS, CDR2 YFSETQ. In DNA form, the CDR3 reads TGCGCCAGCAGCGAGGGACCGCCCAGCGATGGCTACACCTTC. This gives the protein CASSEGPPSDGYTF.

The chain has TRBV20-1 and TRBJ2-5; TRBD2 might be the D (6 bases). CDR1 is DFQATT and CDR2 is SNEGSKA in the germline V gene (reference sequence). V lost 0 bases and J lost 2, with 16 bases in between. The CDR3 spans 16 residues. The CDR3 region is CSARDWASAVQETQYF. CDR3 bases: TGCAGTGCTAGAGATTGGGCTAGCGCCGTACAAGAGACCCAGTACTTC.

The V gene is TRBV12-3 or TRBV12-4, the J gene TRBJ2-3, with D tentatively TRBD2 (6 bases). Trimming pared 3 bases from V and 4 bases from J, leaving 17 bases between. This CDR3 has 16 amino acids. The CDR3 nucleotides read TGTGCCAGCAGTTTGGTGAGCAGGGCTAGCGCAGATACGCAGTATTTT. This encodes CASSLVSRASADTQYF.

The rearrangement uses TRBV19 and TRBJ2-1; TRBD2 aligns across 7 bases. V gave up 5 bases and J gave up 5 bases; unmatched junction bases: 6. CDR3 length: 14 residues. Germline V gene sequence: CDR1 LNHDA, CDR2 SQIVND (reference sequence). CDR3 DNA sequence: TGTGCCAGTAGTTGGTCTAGCGGCAACAATGAGCAGTTCTTC. Protein: CASSWSSGNNEQFF.

This chain connects TRBV24-1 to TRBJ2-7; D is undetermined. Trimming stripped 7 bases from V and 6 bases from J, with 18 bases between. Germline-derived CDR1 and CDR2 are KGHDR and SFDVKD. The CDR3 loop spans 14 amino acids. As DNA, the CDR3 is TGTGCCACCAGCCCCGCAGGCCGGCGAAGCGAGCAGTACTTC. Protein: CATSPAGRRSEQYF.